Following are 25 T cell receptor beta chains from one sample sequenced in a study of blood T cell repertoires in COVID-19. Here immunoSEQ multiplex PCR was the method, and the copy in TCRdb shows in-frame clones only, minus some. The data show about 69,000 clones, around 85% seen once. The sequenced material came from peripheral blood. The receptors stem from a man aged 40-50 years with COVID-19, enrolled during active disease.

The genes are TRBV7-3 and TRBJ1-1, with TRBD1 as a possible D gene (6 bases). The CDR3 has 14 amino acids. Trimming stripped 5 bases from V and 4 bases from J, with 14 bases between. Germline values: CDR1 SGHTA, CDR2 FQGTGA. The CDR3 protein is CASSPTTGSTEAFF. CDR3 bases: TGTGCCAGCAGCCCCACGACAGGTTCCACTGAAGCTTTCTTT.

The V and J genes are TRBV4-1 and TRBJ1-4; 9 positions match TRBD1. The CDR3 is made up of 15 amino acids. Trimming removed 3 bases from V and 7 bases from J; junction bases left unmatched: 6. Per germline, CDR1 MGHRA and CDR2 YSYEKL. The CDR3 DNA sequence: TGCGCCAGCAGCCAGGGGACAGGGCGGGGTGAAAAACTGTTTTTT. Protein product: CASSQGTGRGEKLFF.

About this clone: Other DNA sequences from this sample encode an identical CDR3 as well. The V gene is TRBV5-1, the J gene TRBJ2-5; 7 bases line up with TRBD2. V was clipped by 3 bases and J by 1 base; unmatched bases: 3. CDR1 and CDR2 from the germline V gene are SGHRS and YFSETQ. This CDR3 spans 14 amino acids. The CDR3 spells CASSWGGTQETQYF. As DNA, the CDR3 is TGCGCCAGCAGCTGGGGAGGGACCCAAGAGACCCAGTACTTC. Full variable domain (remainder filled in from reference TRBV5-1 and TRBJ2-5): KAGVTQTPRYLIKTRGQQVTLSCSPISGHRSVSWYQQTPGQGLQFLFEYFSETQRNKGNFPGRFSGRQFSNSRSEMNVSTLELGDSALYLCASSWGGTQETQYFGPGTRLLVL.

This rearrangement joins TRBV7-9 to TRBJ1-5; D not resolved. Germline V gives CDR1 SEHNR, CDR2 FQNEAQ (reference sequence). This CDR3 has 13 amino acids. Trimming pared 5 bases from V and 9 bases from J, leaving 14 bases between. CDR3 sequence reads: CASSQDGRSPQHF. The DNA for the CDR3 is TGTGCCAGCAGCCAGGACGGGAGATCGCCCCAGCATTTT. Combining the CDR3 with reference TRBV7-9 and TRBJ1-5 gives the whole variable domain DTGVSQNPRHKITKRGQNVTFRCDPISEHNRLYWYRQTLGQGPEFLTYFQNEAQLEKSRLLSDRFSAERPKGSFSTLEIQRTEQGDSAMYLCASSQDGRSPQHFGDGTRLSIL.

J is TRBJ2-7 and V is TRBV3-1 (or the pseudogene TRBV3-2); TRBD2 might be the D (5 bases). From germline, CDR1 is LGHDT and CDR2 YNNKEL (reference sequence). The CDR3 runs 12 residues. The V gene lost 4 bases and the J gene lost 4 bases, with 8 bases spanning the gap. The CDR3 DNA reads TGTGCCAGCAGCCGGACTCTTTACGAGCAGTACTTC. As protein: CASSRTLYEQYF.

The CDR3 nucleotides read TGCAGTGCTACGGACAGGGGCGAGCAGTACTTC. Translating it yields CSATDRGEQYF. This rearrangement joins TRBV20-1 to TRBJ2-7; 9 nucleotides align to TRBD1. Trimming took 4 bases from V and 6 from J; bases not matched to a gene: 1. CDR3 size: 11 residues. Germline lookup yields CDR1 DFQATT and CDR2 SNEGSKA (reference sequence).

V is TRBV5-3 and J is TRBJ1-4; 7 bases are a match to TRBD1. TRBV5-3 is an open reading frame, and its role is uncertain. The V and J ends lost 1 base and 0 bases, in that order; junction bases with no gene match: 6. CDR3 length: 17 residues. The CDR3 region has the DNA TGTGCCAGAAGCTTGTTGAACAGGGGACCAACTAATGAAAAACTGTTTTTT. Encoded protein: CARSLLNRGPTNEKLFF.

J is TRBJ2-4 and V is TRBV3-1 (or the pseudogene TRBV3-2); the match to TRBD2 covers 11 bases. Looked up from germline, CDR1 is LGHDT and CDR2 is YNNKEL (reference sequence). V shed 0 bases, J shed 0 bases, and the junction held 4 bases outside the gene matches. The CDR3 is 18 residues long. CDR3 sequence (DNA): TGTGCCAGCAGCCAAGAGATAGCGGGGGGGCTAGCCAAAAACATTCAGTACTTC. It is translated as CASSQEIAGGLAKNIQYF.

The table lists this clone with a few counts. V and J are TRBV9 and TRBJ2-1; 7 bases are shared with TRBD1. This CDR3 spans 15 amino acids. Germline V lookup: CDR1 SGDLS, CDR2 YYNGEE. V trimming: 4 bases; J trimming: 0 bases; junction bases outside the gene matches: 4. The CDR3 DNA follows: TGTGCCAGCAGCTACGGGACAGCCTCCTACAATGAGCAGTTCTTC. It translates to CASSYGTASYNEQFF. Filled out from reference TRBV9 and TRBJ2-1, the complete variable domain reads DSGVTQTPKHLITATGQRVTLRCSPRSGDLSVYWYQQSLDQGLQFLIQYYNGEERAKGNILERFSAQQFPDLHSELNLSSLELGDSALYFCASSYGTASYNEQFFGPGTRLTVL.

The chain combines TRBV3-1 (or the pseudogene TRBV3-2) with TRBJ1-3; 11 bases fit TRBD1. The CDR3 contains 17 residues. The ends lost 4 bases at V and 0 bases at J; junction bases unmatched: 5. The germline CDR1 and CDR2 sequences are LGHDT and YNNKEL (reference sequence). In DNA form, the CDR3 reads TGTGCCAGCAGCCGTCAGGGACAGGGGGTCTCTGGAAACACCATATATTTT. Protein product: CASSRQGQGVSGNTIYF.

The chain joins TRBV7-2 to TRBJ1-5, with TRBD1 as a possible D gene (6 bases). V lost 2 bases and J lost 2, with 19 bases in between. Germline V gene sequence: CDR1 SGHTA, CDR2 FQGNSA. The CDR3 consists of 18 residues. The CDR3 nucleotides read TGTGCCAGCAGCTTATGGGGGCAGGGATATAGTGGCAATCAGCCCCAGCATTTT. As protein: CASSLWGQGYSGNQPQHF.

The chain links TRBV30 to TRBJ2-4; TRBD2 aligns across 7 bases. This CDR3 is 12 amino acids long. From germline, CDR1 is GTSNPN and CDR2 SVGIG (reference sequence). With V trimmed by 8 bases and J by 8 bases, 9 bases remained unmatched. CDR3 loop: CAGTRGLDIQYF. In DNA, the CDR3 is TGTGCCGGAACGCGGGGGTTAGACATTCAGTACTTC.

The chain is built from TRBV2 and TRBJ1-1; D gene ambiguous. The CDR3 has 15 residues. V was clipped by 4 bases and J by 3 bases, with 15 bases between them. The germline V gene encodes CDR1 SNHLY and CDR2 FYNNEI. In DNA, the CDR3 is TGTGCCAGCAGTGCCACGGTTACTCGGGACACTGAAGCTTTCTTT. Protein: CASSATVTRDTEAFF. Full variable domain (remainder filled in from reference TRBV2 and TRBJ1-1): EPEVTQTPSHQVTQMGQEVILRCVPISNHLYFYWYRQILGQKVEFLVSFYNNEISEKSEIFDDQFSVERPDGSNFTLKIRSTKLEDSAMYFCASSATVTRDTEAFFGQGTRLTVV.

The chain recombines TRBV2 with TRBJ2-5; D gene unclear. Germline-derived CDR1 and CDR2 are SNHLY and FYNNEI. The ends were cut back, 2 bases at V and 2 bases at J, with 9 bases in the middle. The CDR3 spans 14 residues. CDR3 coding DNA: TGTGCCAGCAGTGAATACGAAGAGCAAGAGACCCAGTACTTC. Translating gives CASSEYEEQETQYF.

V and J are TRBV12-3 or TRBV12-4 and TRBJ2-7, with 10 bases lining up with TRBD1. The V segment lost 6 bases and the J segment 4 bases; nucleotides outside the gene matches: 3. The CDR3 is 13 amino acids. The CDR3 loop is CASRSGQGYEQYF. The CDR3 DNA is TGTGCCAGCAGATCGGGACAGGGGTACGAGCAGTACTTC.

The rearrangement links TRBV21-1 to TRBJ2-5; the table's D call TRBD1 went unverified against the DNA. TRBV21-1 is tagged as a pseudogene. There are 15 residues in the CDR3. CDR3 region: CASTTPDRDRETQYF. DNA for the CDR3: TGTGCCAGCACCACCCCCGACAGGGACAGAGAGACCCAGTACTTC.

CDR3 DNA: TGTGCCAGCAGTGCAGGGCTTAATGAAAAACTGTTTTTT. Translated, it gives CASSAGLNEKLFF. V gene TRBV2 combines with J gene TRBJ1-4, with D possibly TRBD1 on 5 matching bases. Per the germline V gene, CDR1 is SNHLY and CDR2 is FYNNEI. The V and J ends lost 4 bases and 4 bases respectively, with 7 bases between them. The CDR3 runs to 13 residues.

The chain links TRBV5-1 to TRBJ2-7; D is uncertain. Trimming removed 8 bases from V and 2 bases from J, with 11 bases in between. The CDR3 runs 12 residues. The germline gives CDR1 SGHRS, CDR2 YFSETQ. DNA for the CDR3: TGCGCCAGTCAAACATATACCTACGAGCAGTACTTC. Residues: CASQTYTYEQYF.

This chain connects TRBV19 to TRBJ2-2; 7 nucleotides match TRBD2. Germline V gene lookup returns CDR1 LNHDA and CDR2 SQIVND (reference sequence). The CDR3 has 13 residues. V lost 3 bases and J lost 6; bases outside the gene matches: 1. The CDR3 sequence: CASSMTSSGELFF. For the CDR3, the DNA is TGTGCCAGTAGTATGACTAGCTCCGGGGAGCTGTTTTTT.

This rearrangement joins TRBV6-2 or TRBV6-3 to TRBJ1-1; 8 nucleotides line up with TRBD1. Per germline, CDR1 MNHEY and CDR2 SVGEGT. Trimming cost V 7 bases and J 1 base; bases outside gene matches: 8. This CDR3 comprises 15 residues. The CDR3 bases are TGTGCCAGCAACCCACGGACAGGGAAGAACACTGAAGCTTTCTTT. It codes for CASNPRTGKNTEAFF.

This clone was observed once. The CDR3 bases are TGTGCCAGCTCACCCCGTAGCGGTGGGGATGAGCAGTTCTTC. Translating gives CASSPRSGGDEQFF. The chain recombines TRBV18 with TRBJ2-1; D may be TRBD2 (6 bases). This CDR3 is built from 14 residues. Germline CDR1 KGHSH, CDR2 LQKENI. The V gene lost 3 bases and the J gene lost 8 bases, with 14 bases spanning the gap.

The CDR3 nucleotides read TGTGCCAGCAGCGGACTAGCCGCGGGAGATACGCAGTATTTT. This encodes CASSGLAAGDTQYF. The chain couples TRBV6-5 to TRBJ2-3; 8 nucleotides align to TRBD2. The CDR3 has 14 amino acids. Germline V gives CDR1 MNHEY, CDR2 SVGAGI. V lost 6 bases, J lost 5 bases, and 7 bases stayed unmatched.

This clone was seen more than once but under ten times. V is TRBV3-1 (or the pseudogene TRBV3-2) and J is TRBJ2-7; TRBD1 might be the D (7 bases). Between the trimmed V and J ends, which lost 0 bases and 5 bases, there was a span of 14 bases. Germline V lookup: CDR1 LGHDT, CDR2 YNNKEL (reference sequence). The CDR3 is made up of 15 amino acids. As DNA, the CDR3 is TGTGCCAGCAGCCAAGAAGTCCAGGGGGGCAACGAGCAGTACTTC. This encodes CASSQEVQGGNEQYF.

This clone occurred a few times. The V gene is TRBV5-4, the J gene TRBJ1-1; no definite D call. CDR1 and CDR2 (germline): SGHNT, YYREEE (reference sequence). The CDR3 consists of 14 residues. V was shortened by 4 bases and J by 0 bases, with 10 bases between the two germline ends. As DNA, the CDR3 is TGTGCCAGCAGCATCCCACCTATGAACACTGAAGCTTTCTTT. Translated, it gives CASSIPPMNTEAFF.

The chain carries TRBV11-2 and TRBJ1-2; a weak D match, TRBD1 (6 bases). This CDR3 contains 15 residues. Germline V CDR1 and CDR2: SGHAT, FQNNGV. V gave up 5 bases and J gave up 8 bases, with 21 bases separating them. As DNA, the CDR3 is TGTGCCAGCAGCCCCGGGGGGGGCGCAGTGCGGGGCTACACCTTC. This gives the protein CASSPGGGAVRGYTF.